The rows below give T cell receptor beta chains drawn from one sample of a study of cytomegalovirus exposure and HLA in healthy donors. The method was immunoSEQ multiplex PCR; TCRdb's version includes in-frame clones alone and lacks a portion of them. The profile shows about 170,000 clones, roughly 79% of them singletons. Sample: PBMCs. Receptors originate from a woman in her fifties or sixties in good health and CMV-seropositive. The CDR3 runs from the conserved cysteine through the conserved F or W. A D gene is named only where the DNA matches it firmly. Some rows mark clone size as missing; the rest say once, few, many or name a class of expanded clone.

j_call,v_call,d_call,clone_size,cdr3_aa,cdr3_nt
TRBJ2-7,TRBV5-1,.,few,CASSLVQGDMQYF,TGCGCCAGCAGCTTGGTGCAGGGCGATATGCAGTACTTC
TRBJ1-6,TRBV5-1,.,few,CASSGQLPNSPLHF,TGCGCCAGCAGCGGGCAGCTCCCTAATTCACCCCTCCACTTT
TRBJ1-1,TRBV2,.,.,CASRARAGGTEAFF,TGTGCCAGCAGAGCTCGGGCGGGGGGCACTGAAGCTTTCTTT
TRBJ2-3,TRBV5-4,.,.,CAGGTSTSTDTQYF,TGTGCCGGGGGAACTAGCACAAGCACAGATACGCAGTATTTT
TRBJ2-5,TRBV19,.,.,CASSRRGETQYF,TGTGCCAGTAGTAGGCGAGGGGAGACCCAGTACTTC
TRBJ2-1,TRBV29-1,TRBD2,.,CSVEGSSGRFDEQFF,TGCAGCGTTGAAGGATCTAGCGGGAGATTCGATGAGCAGTTCTTC
TRBJ1-6,TRBV5-1,.,.,CASSLERGYNSPLHF,TGCGCCAGCAGCTTGGAAAGGGGGTATAATTCACCCCTCCACTTT
TRBJ1-5,TRBV5-1,.,few,CASSLGSNSNQPQHF,TGCGCCAGCAGCTTGGGCAGTAATAGCAATCAGCCCCAGCATTTT
TRBJ1-5,TRBV5-4,.,.,CASSFLGGLGQPQHF,TGTGCCAGCAGCTTTTTAGGAGGGTTAGGCCAGCCCCAGCATTTT
TRBJ2-7,TRBV30,.,.,CAWSPGGSGAYEQYF,TGTGCCTGGAGTCCCGGAGGATCAGGGGCCTACGAGCAGTACTTC
TRBJ1-4,TRBV11-2,.,.,CASSLVAFGGLSNEKLFF,TGTGCCAGCAGCTTAGTTGCATTTGGGGGACTAAGTAATGAAAAACTGTTTTTT
TRBJ2-3,TRBV4-2,TRBD1,.,CASSQTRTGGSTDTQYF,TGTGCCAGCAGCCAAACCCGGACAGGGGGTAGCACAGATACGCAGTATTTT
TRBJ2-1,TRBV4-1,.,.,CASSQYGKVDEQFF,TGCGCCAGCAGCCAGTACGGGAAGGTCGATGAGCAGTTCTTC
TRBJ2-7,TRBV11-2,TRBD1,.,CASSLDSTGALQQYF,TGTGCCAGCAGCTTAGATTCGACAGGGGCCCTCCAGCAGTACTTC
TRBJ1-2,TRBV6-5,.,.,CASSYTGSRGYTF,TGTGCCAGCAGTTACACAGGGTCTCGGGGCTACACCTTC
TRBJ2-3,TRBV5-4,TRBD1,.,CASSLGQGVTDTQYF,TGTGCCAGCAGCTTAGGACAGGGGGTCACAGATACGCAGTATTTT
TRBJ2-1,TRBV11-2,.,.,CASSLIPWSNEQFF,TGTGCCAGCAGCCTTATCCCCTGGAGCAATGAGCAGTTCTTC
TRBJ1-2,TRBV7-9,.,.,CASSLTGLLYGYTF,TGTGCCAGCAGCTTAACAGGTCTTCTTTATGGCTACACCTTC
TRBJ1-1,TRBV6-1,.,.,CASRTGTLPEAFF,TGTGCCAGCAGAACTGGGACTCTCCCTGAAGCTTTCTTT
TRBJ2-7,TRBV28,.,.,CASSLPGSGNEQYF,TGTGCCAGCAGTCTACCCGGATCAGGGAACGAGCAGTACTTC
TRBJ1-1,TRBV2,.,.,CASSKEAPNTEAFF,TGTGCCAGCAGTAAGGAGGCCCCGAACACTGAAGCTTTCTTT
TRBJ2-2,TRBV18,.,.,CASSPPAGSGELFF,TGTGCCAGCTCACCACCTGCTGGTAGCGGGGAGCTGTTTTTT
TRBJ1-2,TRBV7-9,TRBD1,.,CASSFLGVDRDYGYTF,TGTGCCAGCAGCTTTTTAGGTGTGGACAGGGACTATGGCTACACCTTC
TRBJ2-3,TRBV10-3,TRBD1,.,CAIRTDRGRNRRQYF,TGTGCCATCAGAACGGACAGGGGGCGTAATCGTAGGCAGTATTTT
TRBJ1-1,TRBV10-3,.,.,CAISESTGNTEAFF,TGTGCCATCAGTGAGTCGACAGGGAACACTGAAGCTTTCTTT
TRBJ2-5,TRBV23-1,TRBD1,.,CASPDREETQYF,TGCGCCAGCCCAGACAGGGAAGAGACCCAGTACTTC
TRBJ2-1,TRBV15,.,.,CATSRDRLRSLEQFF,TGTGCCACCAGCAGAGATCGACTCCGGTCACTTGAGCAGTTCTTC
TRBJ2-7,TRBV11-2,.,.,CASSNRGGYSPYEQYF,TGTGCCAGCAGCAACCGAGGAGGTTACAGTCCCTACGAGCAGTACTTC
TRBJ2-2,TRBV9,TRBD2,.,CASSAGGGELFF,TGTGCCAGCAGCGCGGGAGGCGGGGAGCTGTTTTTT
TRBJ2-7,TRBV2,.,.,CASSEYYEQYF,TGTGCCAGCAGTGAATACTACGAGCAGTACTTC
TRBJ2-3,TRBV19,TRBD2,few,CASSILAGGEDTQYF,TGTGCCAGTAGTATTCTGGCGGGAGGGGAAGATACGCAGTATTTT
TRBJ2-5,TRBV2,TRBD1,.,CAINRGQGLGVVLTQTQYF,TGTGCCATAAACCGGGGACAGGGGTTGGGGGTAGTCCTCACGCAGACCCAGTACTTC
TRBJ1-2,TRBV2,TRBD1,.,CASTTGVVGYGYTF,TGTGCCAGTACCACAGGGGTAGTAGGCTATGGCTACACCTTC
TRBJ1-5,TRBV7-2,TRBD1,.,CASSPTGGGQPQHF,TGTGCCAGCAGTCCGACAGGGGGCGGACAGCCCCAGCATTTT
TRBJ1-5,TRBV4-3,TRBD1,.,CASSQGRQGGQPQHF,TGCGCCAGCAGCCAAGGGCGACAGGGCGGCCAGCCCCAGCATTTT
TRBJ1-2,TRBV28,.,.,CASRPTDGYYGYTF,TGTGCCAGCAGACCTACCGACGGGTACTATGGCTACACCTTC
TRBJ1-2,TRBV6-5,.,.,CASSPRTDDYGYTF,TGTGCCAGCAGCCCCCGGACAGATGACTATGGCTACACCTTC
TRBJ1-5,TRBV6-1,.,once,CASSEARQPQHF,TGTGCCAGCAGTGAAGCGCGGCAGCCCCAGCATTTT
TRBJ2-7,TRBV6-1,TRBD2,few,CASSEGRTSFNEQYF,TGTGCCAGCAGTGAAGGCCGGACTAGCTTTAACGAGCAGTACTTC
TRBJ1-2,TRBV6-5,.,once,CASSYSTQNYGYTF,TGTGCCAGCAGTTACTCGACTCAGAACTATGGCTACACCTTC
TRBJ1-4,TRBV28,.,.,CASSLLQTTNEKLFF,TGTGCCAGCAGTTTATTACAGACAACTAATGAAAAACTGTTTTTT
TRBJ2-7,TRBV7-9,TRBD1,.,CASSLSGGLYEQYF,TGTGCCAGCAGCTTATCAGGGGGCCTCTACGAGCAGTACTTC
TRBJ1-4,TRBV6-4,TRBD1,.,CASRTGTGVEKLFF,TGTGCCAGCAGGACAGGGACGGGGGTAGAAAAACTGTTTTTT
TRBJ2-3,TRBV19,.,.,CASRTGVFTDTQYF,TGTGCCAGTCGAACGGGGGTCTTCACAGATACGCAGTATTTT
TRBJ1-2,TRBV7-3,.,few,CASSLTPGLEGYTF,TGTGCCAGCAGCTTAACTCCGGGTTTGGAGGGCTACACCTTC
TRBJ2-7,TRBV9,.,.,CASSASPQSGEQYF,TGTGCCAGCAGCGCGAGCCCTCAATCCGGCGAGCAGTACTTC
TRBJ2-5,TRBV15,.,.,CATSRGQAPETQYF,TGTGCCACCAGCAGAGGACAGGCCCCAGAGACCCAGTACTTC
TRBJ2-3,TRBV10-3,.,.,CAISVGGPTDTQYF,TGTGCCATCAGTGTGGGAGGCCCCACAGATACGCAGTATTTT
TRBJ2-5,TRBV5-5,.,few,CASSFTGEETQYF,TGTGCCAGCAGCTTCACAGGAGAAGAGACCCAGTACTTC